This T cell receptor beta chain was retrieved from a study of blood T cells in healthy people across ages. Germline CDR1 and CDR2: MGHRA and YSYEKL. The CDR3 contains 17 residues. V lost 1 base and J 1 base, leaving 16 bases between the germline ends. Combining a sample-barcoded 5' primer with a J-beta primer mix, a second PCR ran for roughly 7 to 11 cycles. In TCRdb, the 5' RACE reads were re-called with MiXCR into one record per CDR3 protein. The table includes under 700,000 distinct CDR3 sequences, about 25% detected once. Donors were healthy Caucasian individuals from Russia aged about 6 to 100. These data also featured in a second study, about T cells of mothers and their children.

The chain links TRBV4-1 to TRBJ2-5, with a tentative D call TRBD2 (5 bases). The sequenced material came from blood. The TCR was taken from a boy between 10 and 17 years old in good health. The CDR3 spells CASSQGGAPGFQETQYF. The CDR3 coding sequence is TGCGCCAGCAGCCAAGGAGGCGCGCCGGGGTTCCAAGAGACCCAGTACTTC.